The 7 T cell receptor beta chains reported below all come from one sample, sequenced in a study of beta chain features in type 1 diabetes. No antigen has been assigned to these receptors. Study findings and constraints: TCRB CDR3s were moderately but significantly shorter in Type 1 diabetes patients in all four CD4+ subsets.

Every isolated RNA sample was fully reverse transcribed, so sequencing captured expressed TCRB transcripts. TCRdb's copy holds only in-frame clones and misses some; the assay was immunoSEQ multiplex PCR. This table holds around 130,000 clones, around 15% found once. The sequencing sample was made of central memory CD4+ T cells from blood. The source is a man aged 25 to 40 with type 1 diabetes.

The chain couples TRBV25-1 to TRBJ2-5; TRBD1 matches at 7 bases. CDR1 is MGHDK and CDR2 is SYGVNS in the germline V gene. The junction had 1 base not matched to a gene; V was cut back by 4 bases and J by 5 bases. This CDR3 is 12 amino acids long. This chain's CDR3 is CASSVRGETQYF. The CDR3, as DNA: TGTGCCAGCAGTGTCAGGGGGGAGACCCAGTACTTC. The variable domain in full, with the rest retrieved from reference TRBV25-1 and TRBJ2-5, is EADIYQTPRYLVIGTGKKITLECSQTMGHDKMYWYQQDPGMELHLIHYSYGVNSTEKGDLSSESTVSRIRTEHFPLTLESARPSHTSQYLCASSVRGETQYFGPGTRLLVL.

This clone occurred a few times. The V call is TRBV10-3, the J call TRBJ2-5; weak D call: TRBD1 (5 bases). Germline lookup yields CDR1 ENHRY and CDR2 SYGVKD. The CDR3 is made up of 13 amino acids. Trimming took 6 bases from V and 4 from J, leaving 12 bases between them. This chain's CDR3 is CAIRGLEGETQYF. The CDR3 DNA sequence: TGTGCCATCAGGGGGCTCGAAGGAGAGACCCAGTACTTC.

This sequence joins TRBV28 and TRBJ1-2; TRBD1 matches at 8 bases. The CDR3 is made up of 11 amino acids. Per germline, CDR1 MDHEN and CDR2 SYDVKM. CDR3 DNA sequence: TGTGCTTCAGGGGGCTACTATGGCTACACCTTC. Translating gives CASGGYYGYTF.

There are a few counts of this clone. The V and J genes are TRBV5-6 and TRBJ2-6; TRBD1 might be the D (6 bases). CDR3 length: 15 residues. The germline gives CDR1 SGHDT, CDR2 YYEEEE. V lost 7 bases and J lost 0, with 11 bases in between. In DNA, the CDR3 is TGTGCCAGCTTCACAGGGAGCTCTGGGGCCAACGTCCTGACTTTC. It specifies CASFTGSSGANVLTF.

The genes are TRBV29-1 and TRBJ2-7; TRBD2 aligns across 11 bases. The CDR3 runs 15 residues. Losses at the gene ends were 1 base for V and 6 bases for J; bases not matched to a gene: 8. Germline CDR1 is SQVTM and CDR2 is ANQGSEA. This CDR3 is CSVEVSTSGDSEQYF. The CDR3 bases are TGCAGCGTTGAAGTATCGACTAGCGGGGATTCCGAGCAGTACTTC.

This clone was seen only a few times. The V and J genes are TRBV29-1 and TRBJ1-2, with 10 bases fitting TRBD1. CDR3 length: 13 amino acids. J lost 2 bases, V lost 5 bases, and 2 bases had no gene match. The germline V gene has CDR1 SQVTM and CDR2 ANQGSEA. CDR3 protein: CSVQGQGNYGYTF. The DNA of the CDR3 is TGCAGCGTTCAGGGACAGGGGAACTATGGCTACACCTTC. Full variable domain (rest looked up from reference TRBV29-1 and TRBJ1-2): SAVISQKPSRDICQRGTSLTIQCQVDSQVTMMFWYRQQPGQSLTLIATANQGSEATYESGFVIDKFPISRPNLTFSTLTVSNMSPEDSSIYLCSVQGQGNYGYTFGSGTRLTVV.

J is TRBJ2-1 and V is TRBV5-6, with unresolved D. V lost 3 bases to trimming and J lost 8 bases, with 9 bases between them. The germline V gene has CDR1 SGHDT and CDR2 YYEEEE. The CDR3 is 12 amino acids. The CDR3 loop reads CASSWDSDEQFF. DNA for the CDR3: TGTGCCAGCAGCTGGGATTCCGATGAGCAGTTCTTC.